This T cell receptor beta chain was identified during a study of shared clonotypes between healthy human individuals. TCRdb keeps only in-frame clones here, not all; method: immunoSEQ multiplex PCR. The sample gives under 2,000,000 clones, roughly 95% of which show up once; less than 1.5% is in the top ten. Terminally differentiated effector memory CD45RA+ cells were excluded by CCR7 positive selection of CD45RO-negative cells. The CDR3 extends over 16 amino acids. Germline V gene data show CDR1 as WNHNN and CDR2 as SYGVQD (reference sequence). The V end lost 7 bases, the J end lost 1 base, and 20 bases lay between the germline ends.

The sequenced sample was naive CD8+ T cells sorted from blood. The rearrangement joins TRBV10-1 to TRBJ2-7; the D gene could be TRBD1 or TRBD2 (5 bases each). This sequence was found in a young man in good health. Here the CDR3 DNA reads TGCGCCAGCATCCACCGGGACCCTCCCATTTCCTACGAGCAGTACTTC. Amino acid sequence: CASIHRDPPISYEQYF.